This T cell receptor (beta chain) is drawn from a study of blood T cells in healthy people across ages (dated by TCRdb to between 2014 and 2017). Looking at the study overall: In model experiments, template switching captured about one uniquely barcoded TCR beta cDNA molecule for every two T cells. The study measured age-related changes in TCR beta repertoire diversity using deep sequencing normalized with unique cDNA molecular identifiers. Donors were grouped into four age groups: young (average approximately 16 years), middle-aged (around 39), aged (around 62) and long-lived (less than 85). To avoid experimental bias, donors of different ages were randomly spread across the sequencing lanes. The study analyzed two additional independent replicas of 1 million unique cDNA reads from the same blood draw for two donors, one aged 18 to 29 and one aged 80 or older.

Remarks on this clonotype: Its antigen is currently not known. Per-nucleotide qualities are absent, and no much larger clonotype sits a single base away.

For CDR1 and CDR2, the germline V gene (reference sequence) lists GTSNPN and SVGIG. The V end gives up 4 bases and the J end 1 base, leaving 0 bases in the junction not matched to a gene. The CDR3 goes from the cysteine to the phenylalanine over 13 residues. Only the CDR3 part of the read is kept: 39 bases, read in frame from the first base. Systemically healthy Caucasian individuals from Russia, some 38 in total and aged roughly 6 to 90 years, were included as donors. Each donor gave 8 to 10 milliliters of peripheral blood, collected into EDTA-treated Vacutainer tubes. Ficoll-Paque density-gradient centrifugation was used to isolate PBMCs, with at least 6.5 million per sample. Total RNA was extracted from PBMCs with Trizol reagent, with at least 5 micrograms obtained per sample. Naive CD45RAhigh/CD27high T cell percentages were measured by flow cytometry on a PBMC aliquot from every donor. The library was generated by 5' RACE. TCRdb records Illumina HiSeq 2500 as the sequencer. A second PCR of about 6 to 12 cycles was run with a J-beta primer mix and a sample-barcoded 5' primer. Each TCR beta cDNA molecule received a unique molecular identifier from a template-switch 5' adaptor carrying 12 random nucleotides. Each sample yielded at least 3 million CDR3-containing paired-end reads. First-strand cDNA was synthesized from all RNA with the Mint cDNA synthesis kit, primed by a TRBC-specific oligonucleotide. Following uracil-DNA glycosylase treatment, all cDNA underwent a first 18-cycle PCR with the universal primers M1SS and BC2_uni_R. The authors' analysis ran thus. Each sample was normalized by randomly selecting 1 million high-quality reads, each carrying a distinct molecular identifier. Instead of being binned into consensus sequences, reads with shared molecular identifiers were discarded. MiTCR, with a Q25 quality threshold and the strictest error-elimination algorithm, was used for CDR3 identification, clonotype clustering and error correction. A nonparametric unseen species model using Euler transformation provided a lower-bound estimate of total TCR beta diversity. TCRdb reworked the public reads: Q25 trimming with fastp, MiXCR clone assembly, productive beta chains retained. Rows with one shared CDR3 protein collapse into an entry with the most common genes and DNA. TCRdb, rather than the study authors, made the V and J calls. The sample table holds around 1.7 million distinct CDR3 sequences, of which 28% were seen once. The ten largest make up less than 9.5% of the sample.

The paper as a whole reports these results and caveats: Observed TCR beta diversity per million T cells fell roughly linearly with age, and a significant reduction was already apparent by age about 43. Because donor CMV infection status was unknown, age-related changes in expanded clonotypes were potentially confounded. A strong correlation was found between observed TCR beta diversity and the percentage of naive T cells measured by flow cytometry. Bulk unsorted PBMC profiling prevented conclusive comparison of naive and antigen-experienced compartments. Estimates of total diversity based on one million sequenced T cells were considered lower bounds and underestimates. Compared with the aged group, the long-lived group had more naive CD4+ T cells, fewer expanded clones and increased TCR diversity, suggesting age selection.

The sequenced sample consisted of blood. The sequence was collected from a woman between 25 and 40 years old in good health. The sequence joins TRBV30 to TRBJ2-1; TRBD2 aligns with 8 central bases. The DNA sequence is given as TGTGCCTGGACTAGCGGGTCCTACAATGAGCAGTTCTTC. This gives the protein CAWTSGSYNEQFF. Supplemented by the reference TRBV30 and TRBJ2-1 proteins around the CDR3, the complete variable domain is SQTIHQWPATLVQPVGSPLSLECTVEGTSNPNLYWYRQAAGRGLQLLFYSVGIGQISSEVPQNLSASRPQDRQFILSSKKLLLSDSGFYLCAWTSGSYNEQFFGPGTRLTVL.